This T cell receptor beta chain was sequenced for a study of beta chain features in type 1 diabetes. Sequencing targeted expressed TCRB transcripts, as all isolated RNA had been reverse transcribed. Assay used: immunoSEQ multiplex PCR; TCRdb lists only in-frame clones, some missing. This sample has 640,000 or so clones, with roughly an eighth found just once. The table lists this clone with a few counts. No antigen is known for it. Study findings and constraints: Moderate yet significant TCRB CDR3 shortening was seen in Type 1 diabetes patients in all four CD4+ subsets. Type 1 diabetes patients had VDJ junctions that carried fewer insertions and more deletions.

Specimen: naive CD4+ T cells from blood. This sequence was found in a man between 18 and 29 years old with type 1 diabetes.

The CDR3 sequence: CAWSVVGGAGETQYF. In DNA, the CDR3 is TGTGCCTGGAGTGTAGTGGGGGGGGCCGGAGAGACCCAGTACTTC. This chain links TRBV30 with TRBJ2-5, with D possibly TRBD2 on 7 matching bases. The CDR3 contains 15 residues. V dropped 0 bases and J dropped 4 bases, with 15 bases sitting between them. Per the germline V gene, CDR1 is GTSNPN and CDR2 is SVGIG (reference sequence).